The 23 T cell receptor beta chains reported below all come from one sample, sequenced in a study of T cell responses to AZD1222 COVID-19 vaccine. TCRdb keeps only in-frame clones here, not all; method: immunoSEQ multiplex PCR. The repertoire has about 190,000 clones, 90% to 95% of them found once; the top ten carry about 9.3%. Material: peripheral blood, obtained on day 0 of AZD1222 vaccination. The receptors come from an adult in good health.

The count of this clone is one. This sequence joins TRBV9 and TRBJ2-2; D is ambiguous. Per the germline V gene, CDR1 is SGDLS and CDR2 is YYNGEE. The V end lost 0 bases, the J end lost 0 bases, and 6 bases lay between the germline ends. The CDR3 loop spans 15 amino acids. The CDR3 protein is CASSVARANTGELFF. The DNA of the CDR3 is TGTGCCAGCAGCGTAGCAAGGGCGAACACCGGGGAGCTGTTTTTT.

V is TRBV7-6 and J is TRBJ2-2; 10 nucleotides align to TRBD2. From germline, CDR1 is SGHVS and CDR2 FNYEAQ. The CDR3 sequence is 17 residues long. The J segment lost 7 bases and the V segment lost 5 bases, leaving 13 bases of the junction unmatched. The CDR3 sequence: CASSRAPSGSMIGELFF. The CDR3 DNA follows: TGTGCCAGCAGCCGGGCCCCTAGCGGGAGTATGATCGGGGAGCTGTTTTTT. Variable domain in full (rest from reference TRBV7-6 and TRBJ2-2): GAGVSQSPRYKVTKRGQDVALRCDPISGHVSLYWYRQALGQGPEFLTYFNYEAQQDKSGLPNDRFSAERPEGSISTLTIQRTEQRDSAMYRCASSRAPSGSMIGELFFGEGSRLTVL.

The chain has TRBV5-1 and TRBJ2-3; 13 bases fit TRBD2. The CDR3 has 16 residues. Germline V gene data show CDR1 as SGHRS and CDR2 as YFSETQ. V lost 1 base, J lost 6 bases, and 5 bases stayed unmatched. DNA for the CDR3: TGCGCCAGCAGCTTGAGGACTAGCGGGAGAGGTGATACGCAGTATTTT. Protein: CASSLRTSGRGDTQYF. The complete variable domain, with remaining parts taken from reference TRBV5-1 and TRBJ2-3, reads KAGVTQTPRYLIKTRGQQVTLSCSPISGHRSVSWYQQTPGQGLQFLFEYFSETQRNKGNFPGRFSGRQFSNSRSEMNVSTLELGDSALYLCASSLRTSGRGDTQYFGPGTRLTVL.

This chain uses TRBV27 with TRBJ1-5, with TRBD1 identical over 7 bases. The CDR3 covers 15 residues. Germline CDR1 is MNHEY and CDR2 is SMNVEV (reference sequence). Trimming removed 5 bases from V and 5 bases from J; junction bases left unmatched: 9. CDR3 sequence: CASSRQGMGDQPQHF. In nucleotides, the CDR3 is TGTGCCAGCAGTAGACAGGGTATGGGGGATCAGCCCCAGCATTTT.

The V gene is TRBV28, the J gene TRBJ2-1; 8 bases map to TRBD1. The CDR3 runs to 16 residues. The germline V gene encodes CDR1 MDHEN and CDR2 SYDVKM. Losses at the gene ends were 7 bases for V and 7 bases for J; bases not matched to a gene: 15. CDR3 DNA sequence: TGTGCCAGCAAGCCCGAACAAGGACAGGGCGGGAATGAGCAGTTCTTC. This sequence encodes CASKPEQGQGGNEQFF.

CDR3 in DNA: TGTGCCTGGAGTGTACTTAGCGGGAGGGCCGCCGGGGAGCTGTTTTTT. Amino acids: CAWSVLSGRAAGELFF. The chain joins TRBV30 to TRBJ2-2; 11 bases agree with TRBD2. The CDR3 length is 16 residues. The J segment lost 6 bases and the V segment lost 0 bases, leaving 6 bases of the junction unmatched. Germline values: CDR1 GTSNPN, CDR2 SVGIG (reference sequence).

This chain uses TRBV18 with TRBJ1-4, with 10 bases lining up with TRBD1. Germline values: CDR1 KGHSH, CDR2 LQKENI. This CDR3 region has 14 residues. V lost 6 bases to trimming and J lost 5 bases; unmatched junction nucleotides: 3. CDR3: CASSPGQGNEKLFF. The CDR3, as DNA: TGTGCCAGCTCGCCGGGACAGGGGAATGAAAAACTGTTTTTT.

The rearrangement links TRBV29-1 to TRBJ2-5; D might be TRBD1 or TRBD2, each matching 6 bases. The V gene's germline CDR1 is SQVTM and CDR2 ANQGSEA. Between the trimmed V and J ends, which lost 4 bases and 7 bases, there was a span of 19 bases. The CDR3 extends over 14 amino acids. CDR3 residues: CSVGEQGGIGTQYF. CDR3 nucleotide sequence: TGCAGCGTTGGAGAACAGGGAGGAATAGGGACCCAGTACTTC.

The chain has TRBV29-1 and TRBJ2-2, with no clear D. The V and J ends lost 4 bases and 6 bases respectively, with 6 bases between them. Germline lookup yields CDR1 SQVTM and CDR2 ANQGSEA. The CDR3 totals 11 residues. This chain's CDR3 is CSVVVAGELFF. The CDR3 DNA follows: TGCAGCGTTGTTGTTGCCGGGGAGCTGTTTTTT.

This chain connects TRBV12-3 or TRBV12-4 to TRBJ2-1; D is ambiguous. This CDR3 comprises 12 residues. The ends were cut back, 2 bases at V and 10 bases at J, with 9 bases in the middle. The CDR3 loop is CASSLSRIEQFF. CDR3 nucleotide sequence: TGTGCCAGCAGTTTATCACGGATAGAGCAGTTCTTC.

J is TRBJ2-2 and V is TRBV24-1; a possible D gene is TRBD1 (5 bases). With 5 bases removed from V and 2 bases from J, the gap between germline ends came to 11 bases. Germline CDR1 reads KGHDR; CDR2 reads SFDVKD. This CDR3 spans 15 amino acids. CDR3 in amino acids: CATSAADTNTGELFF. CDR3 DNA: TGTGCCACCAGTGCCGCGGACACTAACACCGGGGAGCTGTTTTTT.

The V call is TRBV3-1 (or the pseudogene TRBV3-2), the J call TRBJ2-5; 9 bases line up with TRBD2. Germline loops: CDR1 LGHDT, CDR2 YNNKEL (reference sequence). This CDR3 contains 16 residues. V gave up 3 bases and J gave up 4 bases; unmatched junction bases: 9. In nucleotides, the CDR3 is TGTGCCAGCAGCCATCTGATTAGCGGGAGTGGAGAGACCCAGTACTTC. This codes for CASSHLISGSGETQYF.

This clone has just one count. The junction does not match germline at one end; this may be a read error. CDR3 in amino acids: CASSPDGRNSSLHF. The CDR3 bases are TGTGCCAGCAGTCCGGACGGAAGAAATTCATCCCTCCACTTT. This sequence joins TRBV6-5 and TRBJ1-6; unclear D gene. This CDR3 comprises 14 residues. Germline values: CDR1 MNHEY, CDR2 SVGAGI.

The CDR3, as DNA: TGCGCCAGCAGCTTGGGTTCGACTGGGGCGAAAGAGACCCAGTACTTC. This codes for CASSLGSTGAKETQYF. The rearrangement joins TRBV5-1 to TRBJ2-5, with D tentatively TRBD1 (5 bases). The length of the CDR3 is 16 residues. V was pared by 0 bases and J by 3 bases, with 15 bases between. Germline assignment: CDR1 SGHRS and CDR2 YFSETQ.

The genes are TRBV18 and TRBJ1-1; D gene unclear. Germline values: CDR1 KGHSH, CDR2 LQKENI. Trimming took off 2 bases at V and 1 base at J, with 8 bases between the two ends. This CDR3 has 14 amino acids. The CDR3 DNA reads TGTGCCAGCTCACCAAAGAATACGAACACTGAAGCTTTCTTT. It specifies CASSPKNTNTEAFF.

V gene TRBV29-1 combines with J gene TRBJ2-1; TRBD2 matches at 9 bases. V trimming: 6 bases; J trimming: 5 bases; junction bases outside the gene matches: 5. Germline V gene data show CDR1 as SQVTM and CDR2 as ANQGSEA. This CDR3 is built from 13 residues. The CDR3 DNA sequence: TGCAGCGTAGTAGCGGGAGCCCACAATGAGCAGTTCTTC. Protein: CSVVAGAHNEQFF.

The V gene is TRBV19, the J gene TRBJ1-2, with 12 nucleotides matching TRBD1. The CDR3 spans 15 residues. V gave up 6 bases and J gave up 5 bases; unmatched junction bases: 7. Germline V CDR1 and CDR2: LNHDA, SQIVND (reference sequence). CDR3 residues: CASRTGTGGDYGYTF. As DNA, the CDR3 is TGTGCCAGTAGAACCGGGACAGGGGGCGATTATGGCTACACCTTC.

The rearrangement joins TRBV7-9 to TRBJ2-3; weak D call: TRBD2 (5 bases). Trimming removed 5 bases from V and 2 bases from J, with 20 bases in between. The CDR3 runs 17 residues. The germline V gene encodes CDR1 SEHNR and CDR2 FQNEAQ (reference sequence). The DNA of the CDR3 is TGTGCCAGCAGCGGTAGCAAGGGCGGGTTGGTCACAGATACGCAGTATTTT. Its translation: CASSGSKGGLVTDTQYF.

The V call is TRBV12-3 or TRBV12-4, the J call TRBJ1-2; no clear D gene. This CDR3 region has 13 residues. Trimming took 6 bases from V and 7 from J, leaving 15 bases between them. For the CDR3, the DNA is TGTGCCAGCAGACCAGATACGGTCGGTGGCTACACCTTC. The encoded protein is CASRPDTVGGYTF.

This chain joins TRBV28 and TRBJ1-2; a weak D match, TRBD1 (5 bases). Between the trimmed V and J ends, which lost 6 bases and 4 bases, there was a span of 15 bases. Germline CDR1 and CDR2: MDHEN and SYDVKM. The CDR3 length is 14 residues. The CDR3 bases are TGTGCCAGCAGGGGTGACAGCTCCCCCTATGGCTACACCTTC. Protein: CASRGDSSPYGYTF.

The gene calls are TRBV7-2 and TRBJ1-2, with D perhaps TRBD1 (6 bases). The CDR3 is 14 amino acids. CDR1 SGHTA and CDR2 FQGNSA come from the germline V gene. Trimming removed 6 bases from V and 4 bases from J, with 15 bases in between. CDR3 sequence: CASRPGGGSYGYTF. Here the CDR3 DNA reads TGTGCCAGCAGACCGGGGGGCGGGAGCTATGGCTACACCTTC. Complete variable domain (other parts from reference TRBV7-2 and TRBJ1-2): GAGVSQSPSNKVTEKGKDVELRCDPISGHTALYWYRQSLGQGLEFLIYFQGNSAPDKSGLPSDRFSAERTGGSVSTLTIQRTQQEDSAVYLCASRPGGGSYGYTFGSGTRLTVV.

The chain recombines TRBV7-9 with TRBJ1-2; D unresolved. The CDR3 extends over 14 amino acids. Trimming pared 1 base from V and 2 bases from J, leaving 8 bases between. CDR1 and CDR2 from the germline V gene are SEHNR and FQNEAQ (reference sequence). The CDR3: CASSLGGANYGYTF. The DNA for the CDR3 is TGTGCCAGCAGCTTAGGGGGTGCCAACTATGGCTACACCTTC.

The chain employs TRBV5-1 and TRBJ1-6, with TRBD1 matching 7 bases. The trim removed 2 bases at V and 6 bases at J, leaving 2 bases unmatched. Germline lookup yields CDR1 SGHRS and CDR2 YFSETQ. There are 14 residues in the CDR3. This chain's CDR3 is CASSFRDSNSPLHF. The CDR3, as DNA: TGCGCCAGCAGCTTCCGGGACAGTAATTCACCCCTCCACTTT.